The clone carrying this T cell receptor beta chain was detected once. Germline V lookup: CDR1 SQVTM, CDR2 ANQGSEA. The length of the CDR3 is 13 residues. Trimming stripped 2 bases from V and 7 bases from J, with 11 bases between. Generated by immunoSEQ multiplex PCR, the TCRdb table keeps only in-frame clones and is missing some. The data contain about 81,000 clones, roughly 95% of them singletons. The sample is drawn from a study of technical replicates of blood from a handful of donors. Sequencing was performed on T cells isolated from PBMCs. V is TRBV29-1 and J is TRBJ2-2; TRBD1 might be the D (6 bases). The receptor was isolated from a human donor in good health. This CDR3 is CSVEMGAGGELFF. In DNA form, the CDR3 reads TGCAGCGTTGAAATGGGGGCCGGCGGGGAGCTGTTTTTT.